The sample holds one count of the clone carrying this TCR beta chain. Its matching antigen is unknown. Clones were sequenced by immunoSEQ multiplex PCR, and TCRdb holds only the in-frame ones, with some missing. The data hold 75,000 to 100,000 clones, with around 94% observed a single time. The sample is drawn from a study of T cell responses to AZD1222 COVID-19 vaccine. On the study more broadly: Second-dose groups at about 4 or about 12 weeks were pooled. Study-wide results and limits: Researchers report vaccine-associated CD4 TCRs spanning spike, with dominance at 160-218 and 743-854. With two AZD1222 doses given, Spike-specific TCR breadth and depth both rose. AZD1222 recipients seropositive at baseline numbered only 6 or 7.

The CDR3 totals 14 residues. V lost 3 bases, J lost 12 bases, and 15 bases lay in between. Germline CDR1 and CDR2: MNHEY and SMNVEV (reference sequence). The material was peripheral blood, obtained on day 0 of AZD1222 vaccination. The chain couples TRBV27 to TRBJ1-6; no clear D gene. This sequence was found in an adult in good health. This CDR3 reads CASSFVIRGEPLHF. The CDR3 nucleotides read TGTGCCAGCAGTTTCGTAATCAGAGGTGAACCCCTCCACTTT.